This paragraph covers one TCR beta chain sequence. These data originate in a study of blood T cell repertoires in COVID-19. Method: immunoSEQ multiplex PCR; TCRdb's copy keeps in-frame clones and lacks some. The table includes 200,000 to 250,000 clones, roughly 83% detected once. The CDR3 consists of 15 residues. The germline V gene has CDR1 SGHTA and CDR2 FQGNSA. Trimming took off 0 bases at V and 6 bases at J, with 13 bases between the two ends. Clinical history as reported by participants underpinned cohort assignment. The chain combines TRBV7-2 with TRBJ2-3; possible D gene TRBD2, 6 bases. The sequenced sample consisted of PBMCs or T cells enriched from blood (not recorded which). This sequence was found in a woman in her 50s who had recovered from COVID-19. The CDR3 reads CASSLAFRRADTQYF. The CDR3 DNA reads TGTGCCAGCAGCTTAGCGTTCCGGAGGGCGGATACGCAGTATTTT.